This T cell receptor beta chain originates from a study of cytomegalovirus exposure and HLA in healthy donors. Sequencing was performed with immunoSEQ multiplex PCR; in TCRdb, only in-frame clones are kept and a portion is missing. The table lists tens of thousands of clones, around 95% of them singletons. The CDR3 is made up of 16 amino acids. Germline V CDR1 and CDR2: SGHTA, FQGNSA. Trimming shortened V by 1 base and J by 3 bases, and 16 bases separated the two germline ends. The receptor's source is a man aged 18 to 30 in good health and CMV-seronegative. The chain combines TRBV7-2 with TRBJ2-7; tentatively, D is TRBD2 (5 bases). Sequenced: PBMCs. This CDR3 reads CASSLDSSSILYEQYF. The CDR3 DNA reads as TGTGCCAGCAGCTTAGATTCTAGCTCAATTCTCTACGAGCAGTACTTC.